This TCR beta chain was profiled in a study of control samples from healthy donors and cancer patients. Sequenced by immunoSEQ multiplex PCR; TCRdb stores in-frame clones only, minus some. This sample has roughly 150,000 clones, with roughly 90% found just once. The CDR3 consists of 12 residues. V gave up 7 bases and J gave up 13 bases, with 20 bases separating them. The receptor's source is a woman aged 25 to 39 in good health. The material sequenced was blood. The J gene is TRBJ2-7, the V gene TRBV12-3 or TRBV12-4; tentatively, D is TRBD1 (6 bases). Here the CDR3 reads CASTRGTSHRYF. DNA for the CDR3: TGTGCCAGCACTCGAGGGACATCCCACCGCTACTTC.